This T cell receptor (beta chain) was profiled in a study of T cell repertoires in cytomegalovirus infection. Study at large: CMV epitopes, recently identified HLA-C-restricted and well-studied HLA-B-restricted, were used. From public TCR beta signatures came an indication of both CMV infection and matching HLA type. General study findings and limits: Cumulated frequencies of public TCR beta families served to identify carriers of CMV plus the relevant HLA. CMV-specific HLA-C-restricted TCR beta clonotypes dominated the ex vivo response.

Worth noting for this clonotype: Its antigen is undetermined.

The J segment lost 2 bases and the V segment lost 4 bases, leaving 4 bases of the junction unmatched. The CDR3 runs to 15 residues. In TCRdb, the reads were re-called with MiXCR into one record per CDR3 protein. The table shows 800,000 to 950,000 distinct CDR3 sequences, with over 25% occurring only once. The sample here was cultured CD8+ T cells from PBMCs, taken from culture after CMV antigen stimulation. This clonotype originated in a human donor in good health (CMV status not recorded). Some clones in this sample may be carry-over from other donors' samples. The chain recombines TRBV12-3 or TRBV12-4 with TRBJ1-5; TRBD1 matches 8 bases. The CDR3 nucleotides are TGTGCCAGCAGTTATACGACAGGGGGCAATCAGCCCCAGCATTTT. Translated, it gives CASSYTTGGNQPQHF.